This T cell receptor beta chain was captured in a study of blood T cell repertoires in COVID-19. Measured with immunoSEQ multiplex PCR; TCRdb has only the in-frame clones, and not every one. The sample consists of about 200,000 clones, roughly nine tenths of them appearing once. This CDR3 spans 15 amino acids. The germline CDR1 and CDR2 sequences are SGHVS and FNYEAQ. J was trimmed by 3 bases and V by 1 base; bases with no gene match: 3. This clone was seen once. The clonotype comes from a woman aged 45-65 years with acute or convalescent COVID-19. The sample consisted of peripheral blood. The chain recombines TRBV7-6 with TRBJ2-7, with 10 nucleotides matching TRBD1. The CDR3 reads CASSLDGDRGYEQYF. CDR3 DNA: TGTGCCAGCAGCTTAGATGGGGACAGGGGCTACGAGCAGTACTTC.